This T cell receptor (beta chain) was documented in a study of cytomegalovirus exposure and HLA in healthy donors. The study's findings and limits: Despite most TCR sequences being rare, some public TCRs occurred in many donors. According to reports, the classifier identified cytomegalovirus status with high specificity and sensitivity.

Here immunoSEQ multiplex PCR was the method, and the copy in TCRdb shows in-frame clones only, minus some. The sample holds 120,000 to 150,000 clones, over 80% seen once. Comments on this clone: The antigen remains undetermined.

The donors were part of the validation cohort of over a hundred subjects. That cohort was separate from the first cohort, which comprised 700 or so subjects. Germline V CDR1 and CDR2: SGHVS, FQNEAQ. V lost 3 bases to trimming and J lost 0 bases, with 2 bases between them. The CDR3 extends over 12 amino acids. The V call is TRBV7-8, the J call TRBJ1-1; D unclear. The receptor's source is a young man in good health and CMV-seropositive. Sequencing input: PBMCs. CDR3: CASSFVNTEAFF. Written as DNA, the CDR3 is TGTGCCAGCAGCTTCGTGAACACTGAAGCTTTCTTT.